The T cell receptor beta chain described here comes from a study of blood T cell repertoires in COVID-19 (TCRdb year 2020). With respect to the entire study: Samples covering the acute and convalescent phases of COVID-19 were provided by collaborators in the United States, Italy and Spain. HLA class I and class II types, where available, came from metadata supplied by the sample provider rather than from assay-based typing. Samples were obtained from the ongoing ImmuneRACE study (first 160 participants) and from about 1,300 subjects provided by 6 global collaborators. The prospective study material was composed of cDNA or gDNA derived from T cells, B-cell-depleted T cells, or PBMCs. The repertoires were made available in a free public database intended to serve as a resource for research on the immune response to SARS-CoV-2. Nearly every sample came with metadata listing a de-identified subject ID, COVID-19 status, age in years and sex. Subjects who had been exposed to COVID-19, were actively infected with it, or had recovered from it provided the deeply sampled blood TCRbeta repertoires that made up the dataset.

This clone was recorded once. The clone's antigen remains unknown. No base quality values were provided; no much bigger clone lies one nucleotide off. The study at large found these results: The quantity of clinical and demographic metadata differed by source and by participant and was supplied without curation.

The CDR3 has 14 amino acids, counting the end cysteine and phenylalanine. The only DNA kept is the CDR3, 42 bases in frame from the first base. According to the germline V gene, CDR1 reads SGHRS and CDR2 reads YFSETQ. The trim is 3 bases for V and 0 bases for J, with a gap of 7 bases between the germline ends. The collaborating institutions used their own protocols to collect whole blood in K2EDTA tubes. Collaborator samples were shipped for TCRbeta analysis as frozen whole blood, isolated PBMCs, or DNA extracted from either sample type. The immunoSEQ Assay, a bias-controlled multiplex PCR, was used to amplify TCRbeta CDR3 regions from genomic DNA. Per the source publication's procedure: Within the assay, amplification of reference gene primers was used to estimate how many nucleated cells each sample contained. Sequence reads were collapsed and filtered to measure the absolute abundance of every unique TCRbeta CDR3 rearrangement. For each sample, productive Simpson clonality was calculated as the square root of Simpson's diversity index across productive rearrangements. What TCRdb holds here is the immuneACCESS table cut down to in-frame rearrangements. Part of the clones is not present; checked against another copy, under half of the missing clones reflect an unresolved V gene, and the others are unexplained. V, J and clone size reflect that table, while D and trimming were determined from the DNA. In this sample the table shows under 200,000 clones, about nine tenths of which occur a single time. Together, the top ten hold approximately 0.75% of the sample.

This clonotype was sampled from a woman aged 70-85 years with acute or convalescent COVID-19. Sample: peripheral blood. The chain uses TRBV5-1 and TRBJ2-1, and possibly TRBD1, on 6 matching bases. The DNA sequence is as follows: TGCGCCAGCAGCTGGACAGTCTCCTACAATGAGCAGTTCTTC. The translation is CASSWTVSYNEQFF.